The source of this T cell receptor beta chain is a study of Graves' ophthalmopathy and Graves' hyperthyroidism. General observations from the study: Discrimination between ophthalmopathy and stable hyperthyroidism by a 13-signature model showed approximately 89% sensitivity and 75% to 84% specificity. The model flagged ophthalmopathy progression at roughly 71% sensitivity and 72% to 85% specificity.

In this sample, this clonotype turned up a few times. The antigen is unknown. RNA transcripts served as template for amplifying TCR beta CDR3 sequences. Investigators did first-round RT-PCR with HTBI primers, then second-round multiplex PCR. Each CDR3 protein gets one entry after TCRdb re-called the multiplex PCR reads with MiXCR. The table lists 580,000 or so distinct CDR3 sequences, about two fifths of them singletons. The CDR3 runs to 16 residues. The ends were cut back, 0 bases at V and 1 base at J, with 14 bases in the middle. Germline-derived CDR1 and CDR2 are SGDLS and YYNGEE. The hyperthyroidism patients had a new diagnosis of under 2 months' duration and were aged 18 to 65.

Sequences were obtained from peripheral blood or thyroid tissue (not recorded which). This chain joins TRBV9 and TRBJ2-7; possible D gene TRBD2, 6 bases. The TCR sequence derives from an adult man with Graves' hyperthyroidism. CDR3 nucleotides: TGTGCCAGCAGCGTAGGGGGGTCGGCGGGGTCCTACGAGCAGTACTTC. Translating it yields CASSVGGSAGSYEQYF.